Shown below are 32 T cell receptor beta chains from a single sample sequenced in a study of vaccination and CD4 T cells after COVID-19 (dated by TCRdb to between 2021 and 2022). This sample's treatment or condition label indicates: approximately nine-day PBMC culture with coronavirus spike peptide pools or control peptides (ViraFEST assay). Libraries were built with PCR. TCRdb lists the instrument as Illumina iSeq 100. At the Johns Hopkins FTIC core, DNA from the cultured CD4+ T cells underwent TCR sequencing with the Oncomine TCR Beta short-read assay. TCRdb applied fastp at Q25 and MiXCR to the public reads, then kept only in-frame beta chains. A single entry per CDR3 protein holds the most common genes and DNA from its merged rows. In this sample the table shows about 7,400 distinct CDR3 sequences, 50% to 65% of which occur a single time. Approximately 17% of the sample lies in the top ten. These TCRs' antigens remain unknown.

Sequenced input: CD4+ T cells from blood, cultured in vitro. These TCRs come from a human donor who had recovered from COVID-19.

The CDR3 protein is CAISRGQGEPNYGYTF. For the CDR3, the DNA is TGTGCCATCAGTCGGGGACAGGGTGAGCCGAACTATGGCTACACCTTC. The chain has TRBV10-3 and TRBJ1-2, with 9 bases that match TRBD1. This CDR3 region has 16 residues. CDR1 and CDR2 from the germline V gene are ENHRY and SYGVKD. Unmatched junction bases numbered 9, after V lost 5 bases and J lost 2 bases.

As DNA, the CDR3 is TGTGCCACCAGTGACCTGGTGGGTTCGCAGCATTTT. Translating it yields CATSDLVGSQHF. This sequence joins TRBV24-1 and TRBJ1-5; the D is unclear. This CDR3 region has 12 residues. V shed 4 bases and J shed 13 bases, with 13 bases lying between them. CDR1 KGHDR and CDR2 SFDVKD come from the germline V gene.

The chain carries TRBV19 and TRBJ2-1, with TRBD1 as a possible D gene (6 bases). This CDR3 contains 17 residues. From germline, CDR1 is LNHDA and CDR2 SQIVND (reference sequence). Trimming took 3 bases from V and 10 from J, leaving 25 bases between them. The CDR3 bases are TGTGCCAGTAGTATTGCCTACAGGGTCGGGGCCCCCCCAGAGCAGTTCTTC. This gives the protein CASSIAYRVGAPPEQFF. Full variable domain (rest looked up from reference TRBV19 and TRBJ2-1): DGGITQSPKYLFRKEGQNVTLSCEQNLNHDAMYWYRQDPGQGLRLIYYSQIVNDFQKGDIAEGYSVSREKKESFPLTVTSAQKNPTAFYLCASSIAYRVGAPPEQFFGPGTRLTVL.

This chain uses TRBV6-2 or TRBV6-3 with TRBJ2-3; unclear D gene. The ends were cut back, 0 bases at V and 5 bases at J, with 3 bases in the middle. The CDR3 sequence is 12 residues long. The germline V gene has CDR1 MNHEY and CDR2 SVGEGT. The CDR3 loop reads CASSYSGDTQYF. The CDR3 region has the DNA TGTGCCAGCAGTTACTCCGGAGATACGCAGTATTTT.

The chain is built from TRBV28 and TRBJ1-2; TRBD1 agrees at 11 bases. Germline V lookup: CDR1 MDHEN, CDR2 SYDVKM. The CDR3 has 15 amino acids. J was trimmed by 5 bases and V by 6 bases; bases with no gene match: 8. The CDR3 coding sequence is TGTGCCAGCAGAGCAGGGACAGGGGGGGGGTATGGCTACACCTTC. This gives the protein CASRAGTGGGYGYTF.

The chain carries TRBV2 and TRBJ1-2; D gene uncertain. Germline V gives CDR1 SNHLY, CDR2 FYNNEI. The V end lost 6 bases, the J end lost 8 bases, and 7 bases lay between the germline ends. The CDR3 is made up of 10 amino acids. The CDR3: CASSGEGYTF. CDR3 nucleotides: TGTGCCAGCAGCGGGGAAGGCTACACCTTC.

The V and J genes are TRBV20-1 and TRBJ1-6; D gene uncertain. CDR1 is DFQATT, CDR2 SNEGSKA, per germline (reference sequence). The CDR3 is 12 residues long. The V gene lost 7 bases and the J gene lost 7 bases, with 11 bases spanning the gap. The CDR3 loop reads CSGDGPNSPLHF. The CDR3 bases are TGCAGTGGAGATGGCCCGAATTCACCCCTCCACTTT.

The chain couples TRBV28 to TRBJ1-6; the D gene is possibly TRBD1 (6 bases). V lost 5 bases, J lost 10 bases, and 9 bases lay in between. Per the germline V gene, CDR1 is MDHEN and CDR2 is SYDVKM. The CDR3 is 12 residues long. The CDR3 DNA is TGTGCCAGCAGTACCGACAGGTCACCCCTCCACTTT. The encoded protein is CASSTDRSPLHF.

The CDR3 protein is CASSISPLNTEAFF. The CDR3, as DNA: TGTGCCAGCAGCATTAGTCCGCTGAACACTGAAGCTTTCTTT. The chain joins TRBV21-1 to TRBJ1-1. TRBV21-1 is designated a pseudogene. The CDR3 is made up of 14 amino acids.

The genes are TRBV19 and TRBJ2-2, with a possible D match to TRBD1 (5 bases). With 1 base removed from V and 3 bases from J, the gap between germline ends came to 12 bases. Germline loops: CDR1 LNHDA, CDR2 SQIVND (reference sequence). The CDR3 has 16 amino acids. CDR3 residues: CASSIVGRVDTGELFF. The CDR3 bases are TGTGCCAGTAGTATAGTAGGCAGGGTGGACACCGGGGAGCTGTTTTTT.

The CDR3 DNA follows: TGCAGTGCTAGAGATCACGGACAGGGGGGCTTGGATGGCTACACCTTC. Its protein product is CSARDHGQGGLDGYTF. This chain joins TRBV20-1 and TRBJ1-2; TRBD1 matches at 10 bases. CDR1 and CDR2 from the germline V gene are DFQATT and SNEGSKA (reference sequence). V gave up 0 bases and J gave up 6 bases; unmatched junction bases: 10. The CDR3 spans 16 residues.

The chain links TRBV11-3 to TRBJ1-5; D is undetermined. V was shortened by 1 base and J by 7 bases, with 8 bases between the two germline ends. The CDR3 consists of 13 residues. Per germline, CDR1 SGHNT and CDR2 YENEEA. The CDR3: CASSLGDQQPQHF. DNA of the CDR3: TGTGCCAGCAGCTTAGGAGATCAACAGCCCCAGCATTTT. The full variable domain, with the rest looked up from reference TRBV11-3 and TRBJ1-5, is EAGVVQSPRYKIIEKKQPVAFWCNPISGHNTLYWYLQNLGQGPELLIRYENEEAVDDSQLPKDRFSAERLKGVDSTLKIQPAELGDSAVYLCASSLGDQQPQHFGDGTRLSIL.

The chain is built from TRBV20-1 and TRBJ1-1, with D perhaps matching TRBD1 (6 bases). This CDR3 has 12 amino acids. The germline V gene encodes CDR1 DFQATT and CDR2 SNEGSKA (reference sequence). Here the CDR3 reads CRAVGGAGEAFF. The DNA of the CDR3 is TGCAGGGCGGTCGGGGGGGCAGGGGAAGCTTTCTTT.

This clonotype was seen only a few times. The chain employs TRBV15 and TRBJ2-7; 8 nucleotides align to TRBD1. The germline gives CDR1 LNHNV, CDR2 YYDKDF (reference sequence). CDR3 length: 17 residues. J lost 3 bases, V lost 0 bases, and 10 bases had no gene match. In DNA form, the CDR3 reads TGTGCCACCAGCAGAGATCCCGGGACAGGCCCCCTCTACGAGCAGTACTTC. Protein product: CATSRDPGTGPLYEQYF.

This chain links TRBV20-1 with TRBJ1-1; D perhaps matches TRBD1 (5 bases). Trimming took 0 bases from V and 10 from J, leaving 18 bases between them. The CDR3 is 14 amino acids. Germline V gene sequence: CDR1 DFQATT, CDR2 SNEGSKA (reference sequence). The chain's CDR3 is CSARDPHRGVRAFF. DNA of the CDR3: TGCAGTGCTAGAGATCCTCACCGGGGGGTGAGAGCTTTCTTT.

The V and J genes are TRBV2 and TRBJ2-2; D call uncertain. Per the germline V gene, CDR1 is SNHLY and CDR2 is FYNNEI. The CDR3 runs 14 residues. V shed 4 bases and J shed 0 bases, with 6 bases lying between them. CDR3 coding DNA: TGTGCCAGCAGTGCAGGTGCGAACACCGGGGAGCTGTTTTTT. It encodes CASSAGANTGELFF.

The V gene is TRBV27, the J gene TRBJ2-1; D possibly uses TRBD1 or TRBD2 (5 bases each). Deletions cut 3 bases from V and 1 base from J, with 10 bases between. CDR1 is MNHEY, CDR2 SMNVEV, per germline (reference sequence). This CDR3 contains 15 residues. CDR3 sequence reads: CASSFRWGSYNEQFF. CDR3 coding DNA: TGTGCCAGCAGTTTCCGGTGGGGGTCCTACAATGAGCAGTTCTTC.

The chain carries TRBV11-2 and TRBJ1-1; 7 nucleotides align to TRBD1. The DNA end is a closer match to TRBJ1-6, so the J assignment may be wrong. Looked up from germline, CDR1 is SGHAT and CDR2 is FQNNGV. This CDR3 is built from 13 residues. In nucleotides, the CDR3 is TGTGCCAGCAGCCTTCCACCGCAGGGGGGTCTCCACTTT. It codes for CASSLPPQGGLHF.

V and J are TRBV28 and TRBJ1-1, with D uncertain. V lost 2 bases and J lost 6, with 13 bases in between. There are 14 residues in the CDR3. Per germline, CDR1 MDHEN and CDR2 SYDVKM. CDR3 protein: CASSLNFWGAEAFF. The CDR3 coding sequence is TGTGCCAGCAGTTTAAATTTTTGGGGAGCTGAAGCTTTCTTT.

The chain joins TRBV7-9 to TRBJ2-2; D is perhaps TRBD2 (5 bases). The ends were cut back, 4 bases at V and 1 base at J, with 13 bases in the middle. CDR1 is SEHNR, CDR2 FQNEAQ, per germline (reference sequence). There are 16 residues in the CDR3. In DNA, the CDR3 is TGTGCCAGCAGCTCGAGGGCCTCCGGGAACACCGGGGAGCTGTTTTTT. Encoded protein: CASSSRASGNTGELFF.

The chain has TRBV5-1 and TRBJ1-2; 7 nucleotides match TRBD1. The germline V gene encodes CDR1 SGHRS and CDR2 YFSETQ. Trimming at V came to 0 bases and at J to 2 bases, leaving 4 bases not matched to a gene. The CDR3 length is 15 residues. In DNA form, the CDR3 reads TGCGCCAGCAGCTTGGCCGGGGGACAGAACTATGGCTACACCTTC. Translated: CASSLAGGQNYGYTF. The full variable domain, with the rest looked up from reference TRBV5-1 and TRBJ1-2, is KAGVTQTPRYLIKTRGQQVTLSCSPISGHRSVSWYQQTPGQGLQFLFEYFSETQRNKGNFPGRFSGRQFSNSRSEMNVSTLELGDSALYLCASSLAGGQNYGYTFGSGTRLTVV.

The chain links TRBV20-1 to TRBJ1-6; TRBD1 aligns across 8 bases. CDR3 length equals 13 residues. V trimming: 4 bases; J trimming: 18 bases; junction bases outside the gene matches: 14. CDR1 and CDR2 (germline): DFQATT, SNEGSKA (reference sequence). The CDR3 reads CSATRDRLSQPHF. The DNA of the CDR3 is TGCAGTGCTACCCGGGACAGGCTCTCACAGCCCCACTTT.

The chain links TRBV15 to TRBJ2-2, with 7 bases that match TRBD2. This CDR3 is 17 amino acids long. Germline trimming cut 0 bases from V and 6 bases from J; bases unmatched to any gene: 10. The V gene's germline CDR1 is LNHNV and CDR2 YYDKDF (reference sequence). This CDR3 reads CATSRDSGAGEAGELFF. The CDR3 region has the DNA TGTGCCACCAGCAGAGATTCTGGCGCGGGAGAGGCCGGGGAGCTGTTTTTT.

The chain combines TRBV24-1 with TRBJ2-2; D is unclear. Germline CDR1 is KGHDR and CDR2 is SFDVKD. V lost 6 bases and J 2 bases, leaving 6 bases between the germline ends. The CDR3 extends over 13 amino acids. In DNA form, the CDR3 reads TGTGCCACCAGTTGGGGTAACACCGGGGAGCTGTTTTTT. Encoded protein: CATSWGNTGELFF.

V gene TRBV24-1 combines with J gene TRBJ2-5; 14 nucleotides line up with TRBD2. Looked up from germline, CDR1 is KGHDR and CDR2 is SFDVKD. This CDR3 spans 15 amino acids. V dropped 2 bases and J dropped 6; count of bases not matched to a gene: 1. In nucleotides, the CDR3 is TGTGCCACCAGTGATTGGACTAGCGGGAGGCAGACCCAGTACTTC. Its protein product is CATSDWTSGRQTQYF.

The rearrangement uses TRBV10-2 and TRBJ2-7, with 13 bases matching TRBD2. The CDR3 is 14 amino acids. The V and J ends lost 6 bases and 2 bases, in that order; junction bases with no gene match: 1. In germline, CDR1 is WSHSY, CDR2 SAAADI. The CDR3 region is CASRGLAGPYEQYF. As DNA, the CDR3 is TGCGCCAGCAGGGGACTAGCGGGACCCTACGAGCAGTACTTC.

The chain uses TRBV20-1 and TRBJ1-5; 10 positions agree with TRBD1. Germline V gene sequence: CDR1 DFQATT, CDR2 SNEGSKA (reference sequence). V was clipped by 0 bases and J by 3 bases; unmatched bases: 8. The CDR3 spans 17 residues. CDR3 DNA sequence: TGCAGTGCTAGAGATCTTTCCGGGACAGGGGTCAATCAGCCCCAGCATTTT. It yields the protein CSARDLSGTGVNQPQHF.

On this clonotype itself: A much larger clone differs by one base, so this may be a read error. CDR3 amino acids: CASSSDRIGTGKLFF. In DNA form, the CDR3 reads TGTGCCAGCAGTAGCGACAGGATCGGCACCGGGAAGCTGTTTTTT. The chain is built from TRBV28 and TRBJ2-2, with D possibly TRBD1 on 6 matching bases. Germline CDR1 reads MDHEN; CDR2 reads SYDVKM. CDR3 size: 15 residues.

The V gene is TRBV10-3, the J gene TRBJ1-2, with 10 bases fitting TRBD1. The CDR3 extends over 15 amino acids. The V gene end was trimmed by 10 bases and the J gene end by 5 bases; junction bases not matched to a gene: 13. In germline, CDR1 is ENHRY, CDR2 SYGVKD. The CDR3 protein is CASTGQGGSLYGYTF. The CDR3 bases are TGTGCCAGCACCGGACAGGGGGGATCTCTTTATGGCTACACCTTC.

The chain uses TRBV7-2 and TRBJ2-5, with D perhaps matching TRBD1 (8 bases). The CDR3 contains 15 residues. Germline assignment: CDR1 SGHTA and CDR2 FQGNSA. The V and J ends lost 3 bases and 5 bases respectively, with 16 bases between them. In DNA form, the CDR3 reads TGTGCCAGCAGCTTCTGGACAGGGCGGGGGGAGACCCAGTACTTC. Residues: CASSFWTGRGETQYF.

J is TRBJ2-7 and V is TRBV20-1, with TRBD2 matching over 7 bases. Trimming removed 4 bases from V and 1 base from J; junction bases left unmatched: 7. This CDR3 comprises 14 residues. Per germline, CDR1 DFQATT and CDR2 SNEGSKA (reference sequence). CDR3: CSATSSSGSYEQYF. For the CDR3, the DNA is TGCAGTGCTACCTCTTCTAGCGGTTCCTACGAGCAGTACTTC.

The rearrangement links TRBV6-1 to TRBJ2-3; 16 nucleotides agree with TRBD2. The CDR3 has 17 residues. Germline trimming cut 6 bases from V and 5 bases from J; bases unmatched to any gene: 8. In germline, CDR1 is MNHNS, CDR2 SASEGT. CDR3 in amino acids: CASSRGLAGGAGDTQYF. As DNA, the CDR3 is TGTGCCAGCAGCCGGGGACTAGCGGGGGGGGCCGGAGATACGCAGTATTTT.